A single sample gave rise to the 25 T cell receptor beta chains below, sequenced in a study of cytomegalovirus exposure and HLA in healthy donors. Researchers ran the PCR with 60 Vbeta and 13 Jbeta primers. Produced via immunoSEQ multiplex PCR; TCRdb's table is partial and in-frame only. The sample has under 200,000 clones; 80% to 90% are singletons. Input material: PBMCs. Source of these receptors: a woman between 18 and 29 years old in good health and CMV-seronegative.

The chain combines TRBV6-1 with TRBJ2-7; TRBD1 matches 7 bases. V dropped 5 bases and J dropped 6; count of bases not matched to a gene: 7. There are 13 residues in the CDR3. Per the germline V gene, CDR1 is MNHNS and CDR2 is SASEGT. CDR3 in amino acids: CASSMDRLGEQYF. The CDR3 bases are TGTGCCAGCAGTATGGACAGGTTAGGCGAGCAGTACTTC.

V gene TRBV6-1 combines with J gene TRBJ2-5, with 9 bases fitting TRBD2. The CDR3 runs 13 residues. Per germline, CDR1 MNHNS and CDR2 SASEGT. The V segment lost 6 bases and the J segment 2 bases; nucleotides outside the gene matches: 1. Written as DNA, the CDR3 is TGTGCCAGCAGGCGGGGGGGACAAGAGACCCAGTACTTC. Translation gives CASRRGGQETQYF.

The J gene is TRBJ2-1, the V gene TRBV4-1; D uncertain. Germline V lookup: CDR1 MGHRA, CDR2 YSYEKL. V lost 1 base and J lost 9, with 13 bases in between. The CDR3 has 14 residues. CDR3 nucleotides: TGCGCCAGCAGCCAAGCACCCATTGAGGCTGAGCAGTTCTTC. Protein: CASSQAPIEAEQFF.

To note about this clone: One end of the junction does not line up with germline, which may come from a read error. The genes are TRBV28 and TRBJ2-1, with a possible D match to TRBD2 (5 bases). Germline CDR1 and CDR2: MDHEN and SYDVKM. CDR3 size: 15 residues. The CDR3 nucleotides are TGTGCCAGCATCGAGGGAGCTCAAGGCTACGATGAGCAGTTCTTC. The encoded protein is CASIEGAQGYDEQFF.

V usage is TRBV5-1 and J usage is TRBJ2-5, with D possibly TRBD1 on 6 matching bases. Per the germline V gene, CDR1 is SGHRS and CDR2 is YFSETQ. There are 12 residues in the CDR3. Trimming removed 5 bases from V and 5 bases from J, with 10 bases in between. This CDR3 is CASRQGRETQYF. CDR3 DNA sequence: TGCGCCAGCAGACAGGGTCGGGAGACCCAGTACTTC. Using reference TRBV5-1 and TRBJ2-5 for the parts outside the CDR3, the full variable domain is KAGVTQTPRYLIKTRGQQVTLSCSPISGHRSVSWYQQTPGQGLQFLFEYFSETQRNKGNFPGRFSGRQFSNSRSEMNVSTLELGDSALYLCASRQGRETQYFGPGTRLLVL.

This chain links TRBV28 with TRBJ2-7; D is uncertain. The V and J ends lost 3 bases and 7 bases respectively, with 7 bases between them. Per germline, CDR1 MDHEN and CDR2 SYDVKM. CDR3 size: 11 residues. The CDR3: CASSFAYEQYF. The CDR3 DNA sequence: TGTGCCAGCAGTTTTGCGTATGAGCAGTACTTC. The whole variable domain, filled in from reference TRBV28 and TRBJ2-7, reads DVKVTQSSRYLVKRTGEKVFLECVQDMDHENMFWYRQDPGLGLRLIYFSYDVKMKEKGDIPEGYSVSREKKERFSLILESASTNQTSMYLCASSFAYEQYFGPGTRLTVT.

The chain has TRBV28 and TRBJ2-1; possible D gene TRBD1, 6 bases. Trimming shortened V by 5 bases and J by 8 bases, and 19 bases separated the two germline ends. Germline V lookup: CDR1 MDHEN, CDR2 SYDVKM. The CDR3 runs 15 residues. CDR3 bases: TGTGCCAGCAGTCTACAGGGTGTCGTGACTGATGAGCAGTTCTTC. Protein sequence: CASSLQGVVTDEQFF.

The chain carries TRBV30 and TRBJ2-6, with 9 bases aligning to TRBD1. This CDR3 is 17 amino acids long. In germline, CDR1 is GTSNPN, CDR2 SVGIG (reference sequence). V shed 8 bases and J 0 bases; nucleotides not matched to a gene: 11. The CDR3: CASWWGQGSSGANVLTF. For the CDR3, the DNA is TGTGCCAGTTGGTGGGGACAGGGAAGCTCTGGGGCCAACGTCCTGACTTTC.

V and J are TRBV18 and TRBJ1-1; possibly TRBD1 for D (5 bases). CDR3 length: 16 amino acids. Per the germline V gene, CDR1 is KGHSH and CDR2 is LQKENI. With 5 bases removed from V and 0 bases from J, the gap between germline ends came to 16 bases. The CDR3 region is CASSVRVQGMNTEAFF. DNA for the CDR3: TGTGCCAGCTCAGTAAGAGTTCAGGGAATGAACACTGAAGCTTTCTTT.

This clone has more than one count but fewer than ten. This chain uses TRBV7-2 with TRBJ2-5; TRBD2 matches at 8 bases. This CDR3 comprises 16 residues. Germline values: CDR1 SGHTA, CDR2 FQGNSA. Trimming at V came to 1 base and at J to 0 bases, leaving 4 bases not matched to a gene. CDR3: CASSLVASGHQETQYF. The CDR3, as DNA: TGTGCCAGCAGCTTAGTGGCTAGCGGGCACCAAGAGACCCAGTACTTC.

This clone was seen only a few times. The chain has TRBV9 and TRBJ2-7, with 10 positions matching TRBD1. Germline CDR1 is SGDLS and CDR2 is YYNGEE. V gave up 4 bases and J gave up 6 bases; unmatched junction bases: 10. The CDR3 has 15 amino acids. In DNA form, the CDR3 reads TGTGCCAGCAGCCCCAACCCGGGACAGGGGTCCGAGCAGTACTTC. Translated: CASSPNPGQGSEQYF. Full variable domain (outside the CDR3, taken from reference TRBV9 and TRBJ2-7): DSGVTQTPKHLITATGQRVTLRCSPRSGDLSVYWYQQSLDQGLQFLIQYYNGEERAKGNILERFSAQQFPDLHSELNLSSLELGDSALYFCASSPNPGQGSEQYFGPGTRLTVT.

The CDR3 is CASSIEGRRGNEQFF. CDR3 DNA sequence: TGTGCCAGTAGTATAGAAGGCCGGCGAGGGAATGAGCAGTTCTTC. The gene calls are TRBV19 and TRBJ2-1; weak D call: TRBD2 (5 bases). V dropped 0 bases and J dropped 7 bases, with 13 bases sitting between them. This CDR3 has 15 amino acids. CDR1 is LNHDA and CDR2 is SQIVND in the germline V gene (reference sequence).

The chain links TRBV10-2 to TRBJ2-7, with TRBD2 matching over 7 bases. The CDR3 sequence is 17 residues long. CDR1 and CDR2 from the germline V gene are WSHSY and SAAADI. V was clipped by 1 base and J by 1 base; unmatched bases: 10. DNA of the CDR3: TGCGCCAGCAGTGAGTACCCCCTAAGAGCGGGGTCCTACGAGCAGTACTTC. This sequence encodes CASSEYPLRAGSYEQYF.

The chain links TRBV5-1 to TRBJ1-5, with D possibly matching TRBD1 (5 bases). V lost 4 bases and J lost 1, with 15 bases in between. This CDR3 is built from 16 residues. Germline V gene data show CDR1 as SGHRS and CDR2 as YFSETQ. Here the CDR3 DNA reads TGCGCCAGCAGCCTTTCGGGGGATACAAGCAATCAGCCCCAGCATTTT. Translated: CASSLSGDTSNQPQHF.

The chain is built from TRBV5-4 and TRBJ2-3, with 12 nucleotides matching TRBD2. Trimming removed 3 bases from V and 7 bases from J; junction bases left unmatched: 12. This CDR3 spans 17 amino acids. Germline CDR1 SGHNT, CDR2 YYREEE (reference sequence). The CDR3 is CASSSVLAGGQGYTQYF. The CDR3 DNA follows: TGTGCCAGCAGCTCGGTACTAGCGGGAGGTCAGGGCTATACGCAGTATTTT.

This clone was counted a few times. V and J are TRBV19 and TRBJ1-4, with 9 bases that match TRBD1. This CDR3 is built from 15 residues. Germline-derived CDR1 and CDR2 are LNHDA and SQIVND (reference sequence). The V and J ends lost 8 bases and 8 bases, in that order; junction bases with no gene match: 12. The CDR3 spells CASQPVQGAEEKLFF. CDR3 DNA: TGTGCCAGTCAACCGGTACAGGGGGCGGAGGAAAAACTGTTTTTT.

The CDR3 loop reads CASSEATPRGYTF. For the CDR3, the DNA is TGTGCCAGCAGTGAAGCAACTCCGAGGGGCTACACCTTC. The rearrangement links TRBV6-1 to TRBJ1-2; D call uncertain. V was clipped by 0 bases and J by 8 bases, with 10 bases between them. The CDR3 contains 13 residues. Germline values: CDR1 MNHNS, CDR2 SASEGT.

J is TRBJ2-7 and V is TRBV4-2, with TRBD2 identical over 7 bases. The germline CDR1 and CDR2 sequences are LGHNA and YNFKEQ. This CDR3 spans 15 amino acids. V gave up 0 bases and J gave up 4 bases; unmatched junction bases: 6. CDR3 region: CASSQERGTRYEQYF. The CDR3, as DNA: TGTGCCAGCAGCCAAGAGCGGGGGACGCGGTACGAGCAGTACTTC.

Only one count was recorded for this clone. The chain employs TRBV30 and TRBJ1-1; D gene ambiguous. This CDR3 has 12 residues. Deletions cut 5 bases from V and 3 bases from J, with 10 bases between. CDR1 and CDR2 (germline): GTSNPN, SVGIG (reference sequence). The CDR3 DNA is TGTGCCTGGGGCAGTAGCGACACTGAAGCTTTCTTT. It specifies CAWGSSDTEAFF.

V gene TRBV2 combines with J gene TRBJ1-2, with 7 bases matching TRBD1. Germline V gene lookup returns CDR1 SNHLY and CDR2 FYNNEI. The CDR3 has 14 amino acids. Losses at the gene ends were 4 bases for V and 5 bases for J; bases not matched to a gene: 7. The CDR3 sequence is CASSAKGQNYGYTF. CDR3 DNA sequence: TGTGCCAGCAGTGCTAAGGGACAGAATTATGGCTACACCTTC.

This clone was detected only once. The chain combines TRBV7-2 with TRBJ2-7; D is possibly TRBD1 (6 bases). The CDR3 is 15 residues long. Trimming removed 5 bases from V and 2 bases from J, with 16 bases in between. CDR1 is SGHTA, CDR2 FQGNSA, per germline. CDR3 sequence: CASSPTGQKTYEQYF. The CDR3 coding sequence is TGTGCCAGCAGCCCTACGGGACAAAAAACCTACGAGCAGTACTTC.

The chain is built from TRBV5-1 and TRBJ2-3; maybe TRBD1 (5 bases). V was trimmed by 0 bases and J by 5 bases, leaving 13 bases between them. The CDR3 is made up of 15 amino acids. Germline CDR1 reads SGHRS; CDR2 reads YFSETQ. The CDR3: CASSLDARVVDTQYF. CDR3 sequence (DNA): TGCGCCAGCAGCTTGGATGCCAGGGTGGTAGATACGCAGTATTTT.

The rearrangement links TRBV11-3 to TRBJ2-3; 7 positions agree with TRBD1. The germline V gene has CDR1 SGHNT and CDR2 YENEEA. This CDR3 has 15 residues. J gave up 4 bases and V 5 bases, and 9 bases lay outside the gene matches. CDR3 amino acids: CASSARQGISDTQYF. The DNA of the CDR3 is TGTGCCAGCAGCGCGCGACAGGGTATATCAGATACGCAGTATTTT.

This chain uses TRBV28 with TRBJ1-1; D unclear. This CDR3 is built from 14 residues. V lost 5 bases to trimming and J lost 2 bases, with 12 bases between them. CDR1 MDHEN and CDR2 SYDVKM come from the germline V gene. The CDR3: CASSPRWANTEAFF. The CDR3 coding sequence is TGTGCCAGCAGTCCCCGCTGGGCAAACACTGAAGCTTTCTTT.

CDR3 loop: CASSVIGTGGTTDTQYF. DNA of the CDR3: TGTGCCAGCAGCGTAATCGGAACGGGAGGCACCACAGATACGCAGTATTTT. This chain uses TRBV9 with TRBJ2-3; 7 bases line up with TRBD2. Trimming cost V 1 base and J 2 bases; bases outside gene matches: 10. The germline gives CDR1 SGDLS, CDR2 YYNGEE. The CDR3 is 17 amino acids. The variable domain in full, with the rest retrieved from reference TRBV9 and TRBJ2-3, is DSGVTQTPKHLITATGQRVTLRCSPRSGDLSVYWYQQSLDQGLQFLIQYYNGEERAKGNILERFSAQQFPDLHSELNLSSLELGDSALYFCASSVIGTGGTTDTQYFGPGTRLTVL.